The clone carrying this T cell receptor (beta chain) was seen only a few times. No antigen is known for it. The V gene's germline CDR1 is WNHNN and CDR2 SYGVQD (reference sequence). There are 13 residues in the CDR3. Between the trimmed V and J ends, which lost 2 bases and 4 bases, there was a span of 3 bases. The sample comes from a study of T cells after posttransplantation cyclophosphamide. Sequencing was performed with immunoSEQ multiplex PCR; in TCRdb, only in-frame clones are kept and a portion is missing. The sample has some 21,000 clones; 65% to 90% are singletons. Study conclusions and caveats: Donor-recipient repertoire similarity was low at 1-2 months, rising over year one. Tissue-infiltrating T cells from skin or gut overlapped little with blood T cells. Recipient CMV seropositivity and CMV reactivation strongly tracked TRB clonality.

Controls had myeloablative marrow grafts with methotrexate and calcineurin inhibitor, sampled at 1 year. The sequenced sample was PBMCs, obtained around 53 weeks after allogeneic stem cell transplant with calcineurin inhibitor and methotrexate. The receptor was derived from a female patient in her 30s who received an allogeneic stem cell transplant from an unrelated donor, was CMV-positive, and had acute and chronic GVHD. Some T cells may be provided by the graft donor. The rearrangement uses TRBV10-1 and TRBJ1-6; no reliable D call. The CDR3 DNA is TGCGCCAGCAGTGAGACATATAATTCACCCCTCCACTTT. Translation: CASSETYNSPLHF.